This record concerns one TCR beta chain sequence. This sample stems from a study of T cell changes during pregnancy in multiple sclerosis. In germline, CDR1 is SEHNR, CDR2 FQNEAQ (reference sequence). The ends were cut back, 6 bases at V and 1 base at J, with 19 bases in the middle. There are 17 residues in the CDR3. Using immunoSEQ multiplex PCR, the repertoire was profiled, and TCRdb retains in-frame clones only, with some absent. Of around 100,000 clones listed, approximately 90% are singletons. The specimen comprised peripheral blood, sampled in the second trimester of pregnancy. This receptor was obtained from a female donor in good health, enrolled as a control in a pregnancy study. J is TRBJ2-1 and V is TRBV7-9; TRBD1 is a possible D gene (6 bases). CDR3 in amino acids: CASSKSWDTNSYNEQFF. CDR3 coding DNA: TGTGCCAGCAGTAAGAGCTGGGACACCAATTCCTACAATGAGCAGTTCTTC.